The T cell receptor (beta chain) described here comes from a study of blood T cell repertoires in COVID-19. This clone has only one observation. Seattle-derived patients entered the study during active infection and were followed longitudinally. This CDR3 is built from 13 residues. Germline V gives CDR1 MDHEN, CDR2 SYDVKM. Trimming removed 6 bases from V and 3 bases from J, with 12 bases in between. As processed by the authors: Amplification of reference gene primers provided the estimated nucleated cell counts. The assay was immunoSEQ multiplex PCR, and TCRdb's table has in-frame clones only and misses some. V and J calls and clone size follow that table, whereas D and trimming were derived from the DNA. This table holds fewer than 200,000 clones, almost 85% found once.

This chain uses TRBV28 with TRBJ2-7; D is possibly TRBD1 (6 bases). Sequencing used peripheral blood. The receptor comes from a woman at least 80 years old with COVID-19, enrolled during active disease. CDR3 loop: CASRYRENYEQYF. The CDR3, as DNA: TGTGCCAGCAGATACAGGGAGAACTACGAGCAGTACTTC.